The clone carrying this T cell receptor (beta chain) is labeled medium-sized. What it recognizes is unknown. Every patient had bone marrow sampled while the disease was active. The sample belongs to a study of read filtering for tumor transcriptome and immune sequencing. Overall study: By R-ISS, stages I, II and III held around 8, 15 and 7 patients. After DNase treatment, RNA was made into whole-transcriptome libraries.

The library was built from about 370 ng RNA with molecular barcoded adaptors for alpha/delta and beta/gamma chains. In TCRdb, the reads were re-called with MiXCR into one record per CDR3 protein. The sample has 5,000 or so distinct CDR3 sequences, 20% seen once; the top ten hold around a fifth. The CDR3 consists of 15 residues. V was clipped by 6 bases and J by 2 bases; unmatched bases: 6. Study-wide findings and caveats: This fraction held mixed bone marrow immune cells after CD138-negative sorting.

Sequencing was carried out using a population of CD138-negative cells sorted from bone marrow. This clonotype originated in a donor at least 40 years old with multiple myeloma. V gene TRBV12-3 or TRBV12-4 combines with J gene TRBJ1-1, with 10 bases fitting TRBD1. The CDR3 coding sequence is TGTGCCAGCAGCCCGAGGACAGGGGGAAACACTGAAGCTTTCTTT. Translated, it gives CASSPRTGGNTEAFF.